These T cell receptor beta chains were read from a single sample in a study of cytotoxic CD8 clonotypes in ibrutinib-treated CLL. Sequencing was performed with immunoSEQ multiplex PCR; in TCRdb, only in-frame clones are kept and a portion is missing. The sample lists 150,000 to 250,000 clones, around three quarters seen once, with around 15% in the top ten. The sample consisted of PBMCs, taken after 24 months of ibrutinib treatment. The receptors originated from a human donor with chronic lymphocytic leukemia. Both conserved end residues are part of each CDR3. The D gene is left open where the match is weak. Size values are once, few and many counts, or a class for expanded clones, and some rows have none.

j_gene: TRBJ2-7
d_gene: TRBD2
v_gene: TRBV19
abundance: .
CDR3nt: TGTGCCAGTGCTAGCTTGGTGGGAGGGGTGTACGAGCAGTACTTC
CDR3aa: CASASLVGGVYEQYF

j_gene: TRBJ1-1
d_gene: .
v_gene: TRBV27
abundance: .
CDR3nt: TGTGCCAGCAGCGGGCATTCGAGCACTGAAGCTTTCTTT
CDR3aa: CASSGHSSTEAFF

j_gene: TRBJ2-1
d_gene: .
v_gene: TRBV28
abundance: once
CDR3nt: TGTGCCAGCAGACCTCCTAGGGGACTCAAGGGGTACAATGAGCAGTTCTTC
CDR3aa: CASRPPRGLKGYNEQFF

j_gene: TRBJ1-2
d_gene: TRBD1
v_gene: TRBV11-1
abundance: .
CDR3nt: TGTGCCAGCAGCTTGGGACAGGGAGATGGCTACACCTTC
CDR3aa: CASSLGQGDGYTF

j_gene: TRBJ2-2
d_gene: TRBD1
v_gene: TRBV5-1
abundance: few
CDR3nt: TGCGCCAGCAGCCACGGGACAGGGAACGGGGAGCTGTTTTTT
CDR3aa: CASSHGTGNGELFF

j_gene: TRBJ2-3
d_gene: .
v_gene: TRBV4-2
abundance: .
CDR3nt: TGTGCCAGCAGCTACATGGGCTCCGATACGCAGTATTTT
CDR3aa: CASSYMGSDTQYF

j_gene: TRBJ2-7
d_gene: .
v_gene: TRBV28
abundance: .
CDR3nt: TGTGCCAGCAGCACAGAGGGGCGGAATTTTTACGAGCAGTACTTC
CDR3aa: CASSTEGRNFYEQYF

j_gene: TRBJ1-3
d_gene: .
v_gene: TRBV29-1
abundance: .
CDR3nt: TGCAGCGTTTCAGGGGTTGCGGCTGGAAACACCATATATTTT
CDR3aa: CSVSGVAAGNTIYF

j_gene: TRBJ2-7
d_gene: .
v_gene: TRBV27
abundance: .
CDR3nt: TGTGCCAGTCGAGACAGCTCCTACGAGCAGTACTTC
CDR3aa: CASRDSSYEQYF

j_gene: TRBJ2-3
d_gene: .
v_gene: TRBV18
abundance: once
CDR3nt: TGTGCCAGCTCACTGGTAACAGATACGCAGTATTTT
CDR3aa: CASSLVTDTQYF

j_gene: TRBJ2-1
d_gene: .
v_gene: TRBV27
abundance: .
CDR3nt: TGTGCCAGCAGCACCTCGGGGACCTACAATGAGCAGTTCTTC
CDR3aa: CASSTSGTYNEQFF

j_gene: TRBJ2-7
d_gene: .
v_gene: TRBV7-8
abundance: .
CDR3nt: TGTGCCAGCAGCTTAGCACTATTCTACGAGCAGTACTTC
CDR3aa: CASSLALFYEQYF

j_gene: TRBJ1-1
d_gene: .
v_gene: TRBV2
abundance: few
CDR3nt: TGTGCCAGCACCGGGTGGGGAAACACTGAAGCTTTCTTT
CDR3aa: CASTGWGNTEAFF

j_gene: TRBJ2-3
d_gene: .
v_gene: TRBV14
abundance: .
CDR3nt: TGTGCCAGCAGCCTCTACCCTAGCACAGATACGCAGTATTTT
CDR3aa: CASSLYPSTDTQYF

j_gene: TRBJ2-3
d_gene: TRBD2
v_gene: TRBV7-9
abundance: .
CDR3nt: TGTGCCAGCAGTTTCCCCGGGACTAGTATAGATACGCAGTATTTT
CDR3aa: CASSFPGTSIDTQYF

j_gene: TRBJ2-1
d_gene: TRBD2
v_gene: TRBV27
abundance: .
CDR3nt: TGTGCCAGCAGTTTATTGCCTAGCGGGAGTTCTGAGCAGTTCTTC
CDR3aa: CASSLLPSGSSEQFF

j_gene: TRBJ2-5
d_gene: .
v_gene: TRBV20-1
abundance: .
CDR3nt: TGCAGTGCCAGACTACGGGAGACCCAGTACTTC
CDR3aa: CSARLRETQYF

j_gene: TRBJ2-7
d_gene: .
v_gene: TRBV30
abundance: once
CDR3nt: TGTGCCTGGAGTAAAATTCAGGGGTACGAGCAGTACTTC
CDR3aa: CAWSKIQGYEQYF

j_gene: TRBJ2-1
d_gene: .
v_gene: TRBV2
abundance: .
CDR3nt: TGTGCCAGCAGGAATACTGGCTCCGAGCAGTTCTTC
CDR3aa: CASRNTGSEQFF

j_gene: TRBJ1-2
d_gene: .
v_gene: TRBV28
abundance: .
CDR3nt: TGTGCCAGCAGTTTAAGGCAAAGTGGCTACACCTTC
CDR3aa: CASSLRQSGYTF

j_gene: TRBJ1-2
d_gene: .
v_gene: TRBV27
abundance: .
CDR3nt: TGTGCCAGCACCTTGACAGAACGCTACGAGGGCTACACCTTC
CDR3aa: CASTLTERYEGYTF

j_gene: TRBJ1-4
d_gene: TRBD1
v_gene: TRBV7-2
abundance: .
CDR3nt: TGTGCCAGCAGCTTAAGGCCTCAGGGACAGGAAAAACTGTTTTTT
CDR3aa: CASSLRPQGQEKLFF

j_gene: TRBJ2-6
d_gene: TRBD1
v_gene: TRBV10-2
abundance: .
CDR3nt: TGCGCCAGCATGATGGACAGGGGCGGCTCTGGGGCCAACGTCCTGACTTTC
CDR3aa: CASMMDRGGSGANVLTF

j_gene: TRBJ2-5
d_gene: .
v_gene: TRBV5-1
abundance: .
CDR3nt: TGCGCCAGCAGCTGGGGGTGGTCAGGGGAGCAAGAGACCCAGTACTTC
CDR3aa: CASSWGWSGEQETQYF

j_gene: TRBJ2-2
d_gene: TRBD2
v_gene: TRBV5-1
abundance: .
CDR3nt: TGCGCCAGCACCACCGGGACTAGCGCCGGGGAGCTGTTTTTT
CDR3aa: CASTTGTSAGELFF